These 27 T cell receptor beta chains were sequenced from one sample in a study of blood T cell repertoires in COVID-19. Assay: immunoSEQ multiplex PCR; the TCRdb copy retains only in-frame clones and omits some. The table lists tens of thousands of clones, approximately 78% of them singletons. Sequencing was performed on peripheral blood. These receptors were obtained from a woman in her 70s with COVID-19, enrolled during active disease.

The rearrangement joins TRBV5-1 to TRBJ1-2; 7 bases map to TRBD1. The V gene end was trimmed by 0 bases and the J gene end by 4 bases; junction bases not matched to a gene: 3. Per the germline V gene, CDR1 is SGHRS and CDR2 is YFSETQ. The CDR3 consists of 14 residues. The CDR3 spells CASSLGDRSYGYTF. As DNA, the CDR3 is TGCGCCAGCAGCTTGGGGGACAGAAGCTATGGCTACACCTTC.

CDR3 amino acids: CASSLGQNYGYTF. In DNA form, the CDR3 reads TGTGCCAGCAGCCTGGGACAGAACTATGGCTACACCTTC. This rearrangement joins TRBV6-6 to TRBJ1-2, with 7 nucleotides matching TRBD1. The germline gives CDR1 MNHNY, CDR2 SVGAGI (reference sequence). This CDR3 contains 13 residues. The J segment lost 2 bases and the V segment lost 6 bases, leaving 3 bases of the junction unmatched.

V and J are TRBV10-3 and TRBJ1-2, with 8 bases matching TRBD1. The V and J ends lost 5 bases and 3 bases, in that order; junction bases with no gene match: 5. The CDR3 length is 14 residues. Germline values: CDR1 ENHRY, CDR2 SYGVKD. CDR3 sequence (DNA): TGTGCCATCAGTAGCAGGGGGCGCGACTATGGCTACACCTTC. It specifies CAISSRGRDYGYTF.

The chain recombines TRBV12-3 or TRBV12-4 with TRBJ1-5, with unresolved D. The CDR3 runs 13 residues. V dropped 3 bases and J dropped 4 bases, with 7 bases sitting between them. The CDR3 here is CASSLTGNQPQHF. The DNA of the CDR3 is TGTGCCAGCAGTTTGACGGGGAATCAGCCCCAGCATTTT.

A single count supports this clone. V and J are TRBV5-1 and TRBJ1-3; D not certain. CDR3 length: 13 amino acids. Trimming cost V 7 bases and J 1 base, with 9 bases left between them. Germline values: CDR1 SGHRS, CDR2 YFSETQ. The CDR3 sequence is CASARESGNTIYF. Here the CDR3 DNA reads TGCGCCAGCGCGAGGGAATCTGGAAACACCATATATTTT.

The chain links TRBV5-8 to TRBJ1-4, with 10 nucleotides matching TRBD1. Trimming cost V 4 bases and J 6 bases; bases outside gene matches: 6. In germline, CDR1 is SGHTS, CDR2 YDEGEE. The CDR3 runs to 15 residues. For the CDR3, the DNA is TGTGCCAGCAGCAGTTCAGGGACAGGGGATGAAAAACTGTTTTTT. This gives the protein CASSSSGTGDEKLFF.

The chain has TRBV27 and TRBJ2-3; no firm D call. Germline CDR1 reads MNHEY; CDR2 reads SMNVEV (reference sequence). The CDR3 loop spans 15 amino acids. The V end lost 4 bases, the J end lost 3 bases, and 14 bases lay between the germline ends. CDR3 sequence: CASSSAASRTDTQYF. The CDR3 DNA reads as TGTGCCAGCAGTTCCGCCGCGTCTAGAACAGATACGCAGTATTTT.

J is TRBJ2-3 and V is TRBV5-1; 7 bases line up with TRBD2. CDR3 length: 16 residues. Germline CDR1 SGHRS, CDR2 YFSETQ. Unmatched junction bases numbered 10, after V lost 4 bases and J lost 2 bases. CDR3 loop: CASSAWSGTLTDTQYF. In DNA, the CDR3 is TGCGCCAGCAGCGCGTGGAGCGGGACCCTCACAGATACGCAGTATTTT. The variable domain in full, completed from reference TRBV5-1 and TRBJ2-3, reads KAGVTQTPRYLIKTRGQQVTLSCSPISGHRSVSWYQQTPGQGLQFLFEYFSETQRNKGNFPGRFSGRQFSNSRSEMNVSTLELGDSALYLCASSAWSGTLTDTQYFGPGTRLTVL.

This rearrangement joins TRBV2 to TRBJ2-3; the match to TRBD1 covers 9 bases. The ends lost 9 bases at V and 4 bases at J; junction bases unmatched: 8. The CDR3 length is 14 residues. Germline values: CDR1 SNHLY, CDR2 FYNNEI. The CDR3 region is CASAGTGSPDTQYF. The CDR3 DNA follows: TGTGCCAGTGCCGGGACAGGGAGTCCAGATACGCAGTATTTT. The full variable domain, rest sourced from reference TRBV2 and TRBJ2-3, is EPEVTQTPSHQVTQMGQEVILRCVPISNHLYFYWYRQILGQKVEFLVSFYNNEISEKSEIFDDQFSVERPDGSNFTLKIRSTKLEDSAMYFCASAGTGSPDTQYFGPGTRLTVL.

The chain links TRBV18 to TRBJ2-5, with a weak D call TRBD1 (5 bases). The CDR3 extends over 14 amino acids. The germline V gene encodes CDR1 KGHSH and CDR2 LQKENI. The V gene lost 0 bases and the J gene lost 2 bases, with 7 bases spanning the gap. CDR3 region: CASSPPAGQETQYF. CDR3 DNA sequence: TGTGCCAGCTCACCACCAGCAGGGCAAGAGACCCAGTACTTC. The entire variable domain, with the rest obtained from reference TRBV18 and TRBJ2-5, is as follows: NAGVMQNPRHLVRRRGQEARLRCSPMKGHSHVYWYRQLPEEGLKFMVYLQKENIIDESGMPKERFSAEFPKEGPSILRIQQVVRGDSAAYFCASSPPAGQETQYFGPGTRLLVL.

This clone has a handful of counts. The V call is TRBV6-2 or TRBV6-3, the J call TRBJ2-2; 11 bases agree with TRBD2. Per germline, CDR1 MNHEY and CDR2 SVGEGT. Trimming removed 1 base from V and 4 bases from J; junction bases left unmatched: 2. This CDR3 has 16 residues. CDR3 in amino acids: CASSYYLAGGTGELFF. As DNA, the CDR3 is TGTGCCAGCAGTTACTACCTAGCGGGAGGCACCGGGGAGCTGTTTTTT.

The chain joins TRBV2 to TRBJ1-1; D is unresolved. Looked up from germline, CDR1 is SNHLY and CDR2 is FYNNEI. This CDR3 contains 12 residues. The V gene lost 8 bases and the J gene lost 1 base, with 8 bases spanning the gap. CDR3: CASREGNTEAFF. CDR3 DNA: TGTGCCAGCCGGGAGGGGAACACTGAAGCTTTCTTT.

This clone was observed a handful of times. This chain links TRBV10-3 with TRBJ2-3, with unresolved D. This CDR3 is built from 12 residues. Trimming took 3 bases from V and 4 from J, leaving 5 bases between them. The germline V gene has CDR1 ENHRY and CDR2 SYGVKD. The CDR3 protein is CAISELADTQYF. The CDR3 nucleotides are TGTGCCATCAGTGAATTAGCAGATACGCAGTATTTT.

The rearrangement joins TRBV7-2 to TRBJ2-3; D gene uncertain. V lost 2 bases, J lost 3 bases, and 9 bases lay in between. The CDR3 extends over 14 amino acids. Looked up from germline, CDR1 is SGHTA and CDR2 is FQGNSA. CDR3: CASSLSAETDTQYF. The CDR3, as DNA: TGTGCCAGCAGCTTATCGGCGGAGACAGATACGCAGTATTTT.

The V call is TRBV5-4, the J call TRBJ1-6; no firm D call. The V end was cut by 10 bases, the J end by 7 bases, with 15 bases between. Germline V gene sequence: CDR1 SGHNT, CDR2 YYREEE (reference sequence). The CDR3 spans 13 residues. The CDR3 sequence: CAYSTGNNSPLHF. The CDR3 DNA reads as TGTGCCTACTCCACCGGGAACAATTCACCCCTCCACTTT.

The rearrangement joins TRBV2 to TRBJ1-2, with a possible D match to TRBD1 (6 bases). Trimming took 7 bases from V and 2 from J, leaving 11 bases between them. Germline lookup yields CDR1 SNHLY and CDR2 FYNNEI. The length of the CDR3 is 13 residues. CDR3 nucleotides: TGTGCCAGCAAATCCGGACAGAACTATGGCTACACCTTC. Its protein product is CASKSGQNYGYTF.

This clone was recorded only once. Mismatch with germline at one junction end may stem from a read error. This sequence joins TRBV7-9 and TRBJ2-5; D possibly corresponds to TRBD2 (5 bases). The CDR3 covers 11 residues. Germline assignment: CDR1 SEHNR and CDR2 FQNEAQ (reference sequence). CDR3 DNA: TGTGCCAGCAGCCAAGCGGCAGGTTGGGACTTC. Protein: CASSQAAGWDF.

The chain links TRBV12-3 or TRBV12-4 to TRBJ1-1; D possibly corresponds to TRBD1 (5 bases). V was shortened by 6 bases and J by 4 bases, with 12 bases between the two germline ends. The CDR3 runs 13 residues. CDR3 region: CASRTWGGTEAFF. DNA of the CDR3: TGTGCCAGCAGGACTTGGGGGGGCACTGAAGCTTTCTTT.

The gene calls are TRBV14 and TRBJ2-3; tentative D call: TRBD1 (6 bases). The CDR3 has 16 residues. The V end was cut by 5 bases, the J end by 0 bases, with 15 bases between. Germline V gene sequence: CDR1 SGHDN, CDR2 FVKESK. The CDR3 DNA reads as TGTGCCAGCAGCGCCCTCAGGGGTACTAGCACAGATACGCAGTATTTT. Translating it yields CASSALRGTSTDTQYF.

The DNA for the CDR3 is TGTGCCATCAGTGATCCGGGACAGATCCAAGAAGAGACCCAGTACTTC. It specifies CAISDPGQIQEETQYF. The chain links TRBV10-3 to TRBJ2-5; 7 bases map to TRBD1. The junction had 10 bases not matched to a gene; V was cut back by 3 bases and J by 3 bases. The germline gives CDR1 ENHRY, CDR2 SYGVKD. This CDR3 is 16 amino acids long.

V gene TRBV9 combines with J gene TRBJ1-4, with TRBD1 identical over 9 bases. The germline V gene has CDR1 SGDLS and CDR2 YYNGEE. This CDR3 comprises 16 residues. The trim removed 4 bases at V and 8 bases at J, leaving 12 bases unmatched. The CDR3 nucleotides are TGTGCCAGCAGCAGCTCGGTACAGGGGGCAAGGGAAAAACTGTTTTTT. The encoded protein is CASSSSVQGAREKLFF.

J is TRBJ1-2 and V is TRBV5-6, with 7 bases fitting TRBD1. The CDR3 spans 14 residues. Germline V gene data show CDR1 as SGHDT and CDR2 as YYEEEE. V lost 4 bases, J lost 5 bases, and 8 bases stayed unmatched. The CDR3 spells CASSPGQSLYGYTF. CDR3 DNA: TGTGCCAGCAGCCCGGGACAGAGCTTATATGGCTACACCTTC.

This rearrangement joins TRBV11-2 to TRBJ2-2; D may be TRBD1 (5 bases). Germline V gene lookup returns CDR1 SGHAT and CDR2 FQNNGV. V was pared by 1 base and J by 4 bases, with 10 bases between. The CDR3 totals 15 residues. The chain's CDR3 is CASSLVQGPTGELFF. DNA for the CDR3: TGTGCCAGCAGCTTAGTTCAGGGCCCCACCGGGGAGCTGTTTTTT.

The chain recombines TRBV5-1 with TRBJ1-2; 8 bases fit TRBD1. Germline V gene sequence: CDR1 SGHRS, CDR2 YFSETQ. V was clipped by 2 bases and J by 4 bases; unmatched bases: 4. The CDR3 length is 14 residues. Here the CDR3 reads CASSFGDRTYGYTF. The CDR3, as DNA: TGCGCCAGCAGCTTCGGGGACAGGACCTATGGCTACACCTTC. The variable domain in full, completed from reference TRBV5-1 and TRBJ1-2, reads KAGVTQTPRYLIKTRGQQVTLSCSPISGHRSVSWYQQTPGQGLQFLFEYFSETQRNKGNFPGRFSGRQFSNSRSEMNVSTLELGDSALYLCASSFGDRTYGYTFGSGTRLTVV.

The chain recombines TRBV24-1 with TRBJ1-2, with D unclear. The CDR3 sequence is 13 residues long. Germline V gene lookup returns CDR1 KGHDR and CDR2 SFDVKD. Trimming stripped 4 bases from V and 2 bases from J, with 7 bases between. This CDR3 is CATSESPNYGYTF. The CDR3 DNA reads TGTGCCACCAGTGAGTCTCCCAACTATGGCTACACCTTC.

The chain recombines TRBV24-1 with TRBJ1-2; tentative D call: TRBD1 (6 bases). Germline values: CDR1 KGHDR, CDR2 SFDVKD. The CDR3 has 14 amino acids. The V and J ends lost 1 base and 8 bases respectively, with 13 bases between them. Here the CDR3 reads CATSDFGRGGGYTF. The CDR3 coding sequence is TGTGCCACCAGTGATTTTGGCAGGGGAGGGGGCTACACCTTC.

The chain is built from TRBV3-1 (or the pseudogene TRBV3-2) and TRBJ1-2; the D is unclear. V was trimmed by 2 bases and J by 11 bases, leaving 18 bases between them. CDR3 length: 14 residues. CDR1 is LGHDT and CDR2 is YNNKEL in the germline V gene (reference sequence). In DNA, the CDR3 is TGTGCCAGCAGCCAACTCCCGGAGGCCCCTGGGTACACCTTC. Encoded protein: CASSQLPEAPGYTF.